These T cell receptor beta chains were read from a single sample in a study of T cells in localized non-small cell lung cancer. Libraries were prepared by immunoSEQ multiplex PCR; TCRdb keeps only in-frame clonotypes and omits some of them. The profile shows tens of thousands of clones, about 88% of them singletons. This sample comprised PBMCs, obtained before any cancer treatment. The origin of the receptors is a man aged 35 to 69 with stage II lung adenocarcinoma. Both conserved end residues are part of each CDR3. The D gene is left open where the match is weak. Clone size is given for some rows only: seen once, a few or many times, or a class if the clone is expanded.

V	size	D	J	CDR3	DNA
TRBV2	NA	NA	TRBJ1-4	CASSDQGYGNEKLFF	TGTGCCAGCAGTGATCAGGGCTATGGTAATGAAAAACTGTTTTTT
TRBV11-2	NA	NA	TRBJ2-3	CASSLDFRGRLAIGTDTQYF	TGTGCCAGCAGCTTAGACTTCAGGGGTCGCCTGGCTATAGGCACAGATACGCAGTATTTT
TRBV2	NA	NA	TRBJ1-6	CASSEGATRNSPLHF	TGTGCCAGCAGTGAAGGCGCAACTCGGAATTCACCCCTCCACTTT
TRBV30	NA	NA	TRBJ1-2	CAWSEGFHTF	TGTGCCTGGAGTGAGGGGTTTCACACCTTC
TRBV10-2	NA	NA	TRBJ1-1	CASSELGAWGTEAFF	TGCGCCAGCAGTGAGTTAGGGGCTTGGGGCACTGAAGCTTTCTTT
TRBV6-5	NA	NA	TRBJ2-3	CASSYSSGITDTQYF	TGTGCCAGCAGTTACTCATCAGGAATCACAGATACGCAGTATTTT
TRBV2	NA	NA	TRBJ2-3	CASSEGRGRRTDTQYF	TGTGCCAGCAGTGAAGGTAGGGGGAGGAGGACAGATACGCAGTATTTT
TRBV7-8	NA	NA	TRBJ1-4	CASSSKSGGGYVEKLFF	TGTGCCAGCAGCTCTAAGTCGGGTGGGGGTTATGTCGAAAAACTGTTTTTT
TRBV5-5	few	NA	TRBJ1-6	CASSLEGHNSPLHF	TGTGCCAGCAGCTTGGAAGGTCATAATTCACCCCTCCACTTT
TRBV29-1	NA	NA	TRBJ2-4	CSVEHLRPLAKNIQYF	TGCAGCGTTGAACACCTCAGACCGCTAGCCAAAAACATTCAGTACTTC
TRBV7-8	NA	TRBD1	TRBJ2-3	CASSLRQGDGTDTQYF	TGTGCCAGCAGCTTACGGCAGGGGGATGGCACAGATACGCAGTATTTT
TRBV28	NA	NA	TRBJ2-2	CASRWTAQNTGELFF	TGTGCCAGCAGATGGACAGCCCAGAACACCGGGGAGCTGTTTTTT
TRBV5-6	NA	NA	TRBJ2-4	CASSFGGFGNIQYF	TGTGCCAGCAGCTTTGGAGGGTTCGGAAACATTCAGTACTTC
TRBV4-1	few	NA	TRBJ2-1	CASRHADAQYNEQFF	TGCGCCAGCAGACACGCCGACGCTCAATACAATGAGCAGTTCTTC
TRBV6-1	NA	NA	TRBJ1-2	CASRDFYGYTF	TGTGCCAGCAGGGACTTCTATGGCTACACCTTC
TRBV30	NA	TRBD1	TRBJ2-1	CAWSVLGGQVNNEQFF	TGTGCCTGGAGTGTACTCGGGGGACAGGTAAACAATGAGCAGTTCTTC
TRBV5-1	NA	TRBD1	TRBJ1-1	CASSLGVPDRGSLDTEAFF	TGCGCCAGCAGCTTGGGGGTCCCGGACAGGGGGAGTTTGGACACTGAAGCTTTCTTT
TRBV4-1	NA	NA	TRBJ2-1	CASSPGARSDEQFF	TGCGCCAGCAGCCCAGGGGCCAGGAGTGATGAGCAGTTCTTC
TRBV30	NA	TRBD1	TRBJ2-5	CAWSVQGTDQETQYF	TGTGCCTGGAGTGTACAGGGGACAGACCAAGAGACCCAGTACTTC
TRBV7-9	NA	TRBD2	TRBJ2-1	CASSELAGGRNEQFF	TGTGCCAGCAGCGAACTAGCGGGGGGCAGAAATGAGCAGTTCTTC
TRBV4-1	NA	NA	TRBJ2-5	CASSPGYQGETQYF	TGCGCCAGCTCGCCAGGATACCAAGGGGAGACCCAGTACTTC
TRBV18	NA	TRBD1	TRBJ2-3	CASSPDRGRDTQYF	TGTGCCAGCTCACCGGACAGGGGGAGAGATACGCAGTATTTT
TRBV10-2	NA	NA	TRBJ2-2	CASSEPSLHRTGELFF	TGCGCCAGCAGTGAGCCTTCATTGCATCGCACCGGGGAGCTGTTTTTT
TRBV7-2	NA	NA	TRBJ1-2	CASSYSPTDYGYTF	TGTGCCAGCAGCTATAGCCCGACGGACTATGGCTACACCTTC
TRBV10-3	NA	NA	TRBJ1-1	CATRERGALNTEAFF	TGTGCCACCCGCGAGCGGGGGGCTTTGAACACTGAAGCTTTCTTT
TRBV6-1	few	NA	TRBJ1-5	CASSESQLNQPQHF	TGTGCCAGCAGTGAAAGCCAGCTTAATCAGCCCCAGCATTTT
TRBV5-1	NA	TRBD2	TRBJ2-1	CASSLALGGAAYNEQFF	TGCGCCAGCAGCTTGGCCCTGGGAGGGGCCGCATACAATGAGCAGTTCTTC
TRBV4-1	NA	TRBD1	TRBJ2-1	CASSQDKGQGYEQFF	TGCGCCAGCAGCCAAGATAAGGGACAGGGGTATGAGCAGTTCTTC
TRBV7-3	NA	TRBD2	TRBJ2-3	CASSLSGGAADTQYF	TGTGCCAGCAGCTTAAGCGGGGGGGCTGCAGATACGCAGTATTTT
TRBV5-1	NA	NA	TRBJ1-1	CASSFQGENTEAFF	TGCGCCAGCAGCTTCCAGGGTGAGAACACTGAAGCTTTCTTT
TRBV14	NA	NA	TRBJ1-1	CASSQDPEGATEAFF	TGTGCCAGCAGCCAAGATCCCGAAGGTGCCACTGAAGCTTTCTTT
TRBV5-1	NA	NA	TRBJ1-3	CASSSAGTDSGNTIYF	TGCGCCAGCAGCTCGGCCGGGACGGACTCTGGAAACACCATATATTTT
TRBV30	NA	TRBD2	TRBJ2-1	CAWRPPRGGSEQFF	TGTGCTTGGAGACCCCCCCGGGGGGGCAGTGAGCAGTTCTTC
TRBV21-1	NA	NA	TRBJ2-5	CASSKGGSAGGQETQYF	TGTGCCAGCAGCAAAGGAGGATCGGCGGGGGGTCAAGAGACCCAGTACTTC
TRBV14	once	NA	TRBJ1-1	CASSREYDTEAFF	TGTGCCAGCAGCCGGGAATACGACACTGAAGCTTTCTTT
TRBV5-1	NA	NA	TRBJ1-1	CASSTVSLNTEAFF	TGCGCCAGCAGCACGGTCTCCTTGAACACTGAAGCTTTCTTT
TRBV7-8	NA	TRBD2	TRBJ2-2	CASSLGLAGGQGTGELFF	TGTGCCAGCAGCCTTGGACTAGCGGGGGGGCAGGGCACCGGGGAGCTGTTTTTT
TRBV6-1	NA	NA	TRBJ2-1	CASSFRGNNEQFF	TGTGCCAGCAGTTTCAGGGGCAACAATGAGCAGTTCTTC
TRBV12-5	NA	TRBD1	TRBJ1-5	CASGLAAGTGGAIGIQPQHF	TGTGCTAGTGGTTTGGCGGCGGGGACAGGGGGCGCGATTGGGATTCAGCCCCAGCATTTT